Here is one T cell receptor beta chain with its context. No antigen is known for it. The sample originates from a study of B cell selection in AIRE deficiency. Conventional CD4 T cells were sorted as CD4+CD127+ cells. Findings and limits, study-wide: Only around a tenth of about 3,500 shared Treg sequences were patient-specific; roughly 30% healthy-specific.

Assay: immunoSEQ multiplex PCR; the TCRdb copy retains only in-frame clones and omits some. The table lists some 25,000 clones, about 95% of them singletons. Trimming removed 1 base from V and 2 bases from J; junction bases left unmatched: 6. Per the germline V gene, CDR1 is LNHDA and CDR2 is SQIVND (reference sequence). This CDR3 region has 16 residues. V usage is TRBV19 and J usage is TRBJ2-5, with 8 positions matching TRBD2. The sequence derives from a human donor in good health. The specimen was CD4+CD127+ conventional T cells sorted from PBMCs. The DNA for the CDR3 is TGTGCCAGTAGTATAGGAGGTAGCGGGACACAAGAGACCCAGTACTTC. Translating gives CASSIGGSGTQETQYF.